This section outlines one T cell receptor beta chain sequence together with its context. The antigen remains undetermined. These data belong to a study of PD-1 blockade in classical Hodgkin lymphoma. The study, taken as a whole, reports: The CD4+ diversity rise by C4D1 was clearest in complete responders.

Time point meaning: cycle 4 day 1 (C4D1), after less than 7 weeks of nivolumab. Every one of the patients relapsed after autologous stem cell transplantation (brentuximab vedotin exposure was variable). V trimming: 5 bases; J trimming: 6 bases; junction bases outside the gene matches: 10. The CDR3 is 16 residues long. Germline CDR1 is SGHTA and CDR2 is FQGNSA. Only in-frame clones appear in the TCRdb table, and some are missing; sequencing was by immunoSEQ multiplex PCR. The sample contains approximately 44,000 clones, 60% to 80% of which appear only once. This rearrangement joins TRBV7-2 to TRBJ2-1; 10 nucleotides match TRBD2. This clonotype was obtained from a human donor with classical Hodgkin lymphoma. The material was peripheral blood mononuclear cells (PBMCs), obtained before the fourth cycle of nivolumab. The CDR3 coding sequence is TGTGCCAGCAGCCTCTTAAGCGGGGGGGATACCAATGAGCAGTTCTTC. Translated: CASSLLSGGDTNEQFF.